This TCR beta chain is drawn from a study of blood T cell repertoires in COVID-19. Study context: Samples taken during acute and convalescent COVID-19 were collected in the United States, Italy and Spain. The analysed material was cDNA or gDNA that came from T cells, B-cell-depleted T cells, or PBMCs.

Original handling: Reference gene primers were amplified, and this amplification served to estimate nucleated cell counts. Repertoires were generated with immunoSEQ multiplex PCR, while TCRdb's copy carries only in-frame clones and drops some. V, J and clone size are taken as reported in that table, and D and trimming were inferred from the DNA itself. The sample carries approximately 150,000 clones, around 88% recorded once. This TCR derives from a woman aged 70-85 years who had recovered from COVID-19. Sequencing used peripheral blood.

Written as DNA, the CDR3 is TGTGCCAGCACCCCCGGACAGCCGAACACTGAAGCTTTCTTT. Its translation: CASTPGQPNTEAFF. The chain has TRBV7-9 and TRBJ1-1; D might be TRBD1 (6 bases). Germline V gives CDR1 SEHNR, CDR2 FQNEAQ (reference sequence). The CDR3 is 14 amino acids. Deletions cut 7 bases from V and 1 base from J, with 13 bases between.